A selection of T cell receptor beta chains follows, all from one sample in a study of T cell changes during pregnancy in multiple sclerosis. The method was immunoSEQ multiplex PCR; TCRdb's version includes in-frame clones alone and lacks a portion of them. This sample has roughly 48,000 clones; over 80% occur once, and the top ten carry around 0.25%. Sequences were derived from CD4+ T cells from peripheral blood mononuclear cells, sampled in the third trimester of pregnancy. Receptor source: a female donor with multiple sclerosis, enrolled in a pregnancy study. The CDR3 runs from the conserved cysteine through the conserved F or W. Each record gives: J gene, V gene, clone size, D gene, CDR3 DNA, CDR3 protein. A D gene is named only where the DNA matches it firmly. Clone size is given for some rows only: seen once, a few or many times, or a class if the clone is expanded.

>TRBJ1-4|TRBV10-2|once|.
TGCGCCAGCAGTGGGACCTCTGGGGAGGAAAAACTGTTTTTT
CASSGTSGEEKLFF
>TRBJ2-7|TRBV5-1|.|TRBD1
TGCGCCAGCAGCTTGGCCGGGACAGGGATCGAGCAGTACTTC
CASSLAGTGIEQYF
>TRBJ2-5|TRBV10-3|.|.
TGTGCCATCAGGGACCTTAGCGGCCCGTTAGAGACCCAGTACTTC
CAIRDLSGPLETQYF
>TRBJ2-5|TRBV4-2|.|TRBD2
TGTGCCAGCAGCCGACCTCCCCGGAGTAGAGCGGGGGGGCTTCGGTACCAAGAGACCCAGTACTTC
CASSRPPRSRAGGLRYQETQYF
>TRBJ2-3|TRBV29-1|.|TRBD2
TGCAGCGCAAAGCGGGAGCGGACAGATACGCAGTATTTT
CSAKRERTDTQYF
>TRBJ2-7|TRBV6-5|few|.
TGTGCCAGCAGTCTTCGGGGGACGTCGGGCTACGAGCAGTACTTC
CASSLRGTSGYEQYF
>TRBJ2-5|TRBV6-5|once|.
TGTGCCAGCAGTTACTCTGCAGGGAAGGAGACCCAGTACTTC
CASSYSAGKETQYF
>TRBJ2-2|TRBV19|.|.
TGTGCCAGTGCCCGGGGTCCAGTCAGGGAGCTGTTTTTT
CASARGPVRELFF
>TRBJ2-7|TRBV5-1|.|TRBD2
TGCGCCAGCAGGTTAGCGGGAGTAAGGTCCTACGAGCAGTACTTC
CASRLAGVRSYEQYF
>TRBJ2-7|TRBV5-1|.|.
TGCGCCAGCAGCTTACTACAGGGAGCCCACGAGCAGTACTTC
CASSLLQGAHEQYF
>TRBJ1-1|TRBV14|.|.
TGTGCCAGCAGCCAAGATTCCCGGAGGTGGAACACTGAAGCTTTCTTT
CASSQDSRRWNTEAFF
>TRBJ1-4|TRBV10-3|.|.
TGTGCCATCAGTGCGGGGGCAACTAATGAAAAACTGTTTTTT
CAISAGATNEKLFF
>TRBJ1-4|TRBV27|.|.
TGTGCCAGCAGTCCACAGGGTTGGGCTGAAAAACTGTTTTTT
CASSPQGWAEKLFF
>TRBJ2-7|TRBV5-1|.|TRBD1
TGCGCCAGCAGCTTTGGGGGACAGGCCATCTACGAGCAGTACTTC
CASSFGGQAIYEQYF
>TRBJ2-3|TRBV6-6|.|.
TGTGCCAGCAGTTACGCCCAGTCAGGAGATACGCAGTATTTT
CASSYAQSGDTQYF
>TRBJ2-7|TRBV29-1|.|.
TGCAGCGTTGAGGCACAGGGTTCGTACGAGCAGTACTTC
CSVEAQGSYEQYF
>TRBJ2-5|TRBV19|.|.
TGTGCCAGTAGTATAGGGACTCAAGAGACCCAGTACTTC
CASSIGTQETQYF
>TRBJ2-7|TRBV11-3|.|TRBD1
TGTGCCAGCAGCTTATCCGGGACAGGGGTAGTCAACGAGCAGTACTTC
CASSLSGTGVVNEQYF
>TRBJ2-3|TRBV9|.|.
TGTGCCAGCAGCGTACAGACAGGCACAGATACGCAGTATTTT
CASSVQTGTDTQYF
>TRBJ1-3|TRBV2|.|.
TGTGCCAGCCACGTCGCGAGGGTACGGGCAGCCGGATCTGGAAACACCATATATTTT
CASHVARVRAAGSGNTIYF
>TRBJ1-5|TRBV27|.|TRBD1
TGTGCCAGCAGTTTATTACGCGGGGCTCTATCCGACAGGGGGCCGAGCAATCAGCCCCAGCATTTT
CASSLLRGALSDRGPSNQPQHF
>TRBJ2-4|TRBV9|.|TRBD2
TGTGCCAGCAGCGTAGGAGGTAGCGGGGGGGCCAAAAACATTCAGTACTTC
CASSVGGSGGAKNIQYF
>TRBJ2-3|TRBV15|.|TRBD2
TGTGCCACCAGCCCCCTGCAAGCGGGGAGCACAGATACGCAGTATTTT
CATSPLQAGSTDTQYF
>TRBJ2-1|TRBV7-3|.|TRBD2
TGTGCCAGCAGCTCCCCAACCCTTAGCGGGAGATTGTTCTTC
CASSSPTLSGRLFF
>TRBJ2-7|TRBV28|.|TRBD2
TGTGCCAGCAGTTTATGGGGGACTAGCGGGAGCTACGAGCAGTACTTC
CASSLWGTSGSYEQYF
>TRBJ1-6|TRBV2|.|.
TGTGCCAGCAGTGCGGGGTTCCGTAATTCACCCCTCCACTTT
CASSAGFRNSPLHF
>TRBJ2-3|TRBV5-1|once|.
TGCGCCAGCACACTACAGGGTGGCACAGATACGCAGTATTTT
CASTLQGGTDTQYF
>TRBJ2-6|TRBV18|.|.
TGTGCCAGCTCACCAAGGCCAAATCGGGGGTCAGGGGCCAACGTCCTGACTTTC
CASSPRPNRGSGANVLTF
>TRBJ2-7|TRBV27|.|.
TGTGCCAGCAGTCGCAATGGACAGCAAACAATCTACGAGCAGTACTTC
CASSRNGQQTIYEQYF